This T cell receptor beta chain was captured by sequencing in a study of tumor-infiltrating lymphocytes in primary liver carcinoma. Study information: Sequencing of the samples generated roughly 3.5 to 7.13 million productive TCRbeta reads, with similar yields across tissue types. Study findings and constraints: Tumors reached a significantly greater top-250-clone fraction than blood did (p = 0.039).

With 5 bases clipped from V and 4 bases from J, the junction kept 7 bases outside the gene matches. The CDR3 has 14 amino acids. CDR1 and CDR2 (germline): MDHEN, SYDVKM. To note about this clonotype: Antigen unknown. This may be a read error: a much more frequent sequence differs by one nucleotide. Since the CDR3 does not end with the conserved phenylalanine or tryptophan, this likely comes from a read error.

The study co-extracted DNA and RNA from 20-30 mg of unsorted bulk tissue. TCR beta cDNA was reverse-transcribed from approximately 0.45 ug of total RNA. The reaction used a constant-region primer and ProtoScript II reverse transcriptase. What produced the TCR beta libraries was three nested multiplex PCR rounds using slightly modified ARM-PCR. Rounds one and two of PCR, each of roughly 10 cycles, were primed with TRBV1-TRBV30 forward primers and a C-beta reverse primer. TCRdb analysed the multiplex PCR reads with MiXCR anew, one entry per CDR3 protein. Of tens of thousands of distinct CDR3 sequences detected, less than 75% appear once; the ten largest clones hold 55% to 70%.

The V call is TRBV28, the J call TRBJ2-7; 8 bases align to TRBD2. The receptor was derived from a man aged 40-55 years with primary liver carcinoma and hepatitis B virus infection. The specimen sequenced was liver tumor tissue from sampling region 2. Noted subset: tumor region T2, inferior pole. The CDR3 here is CASSIGLAFYEQYS. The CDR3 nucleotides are TGTGCCAGCAGTATAGGACTAGCATTTTACGAGCAGTACTCC.